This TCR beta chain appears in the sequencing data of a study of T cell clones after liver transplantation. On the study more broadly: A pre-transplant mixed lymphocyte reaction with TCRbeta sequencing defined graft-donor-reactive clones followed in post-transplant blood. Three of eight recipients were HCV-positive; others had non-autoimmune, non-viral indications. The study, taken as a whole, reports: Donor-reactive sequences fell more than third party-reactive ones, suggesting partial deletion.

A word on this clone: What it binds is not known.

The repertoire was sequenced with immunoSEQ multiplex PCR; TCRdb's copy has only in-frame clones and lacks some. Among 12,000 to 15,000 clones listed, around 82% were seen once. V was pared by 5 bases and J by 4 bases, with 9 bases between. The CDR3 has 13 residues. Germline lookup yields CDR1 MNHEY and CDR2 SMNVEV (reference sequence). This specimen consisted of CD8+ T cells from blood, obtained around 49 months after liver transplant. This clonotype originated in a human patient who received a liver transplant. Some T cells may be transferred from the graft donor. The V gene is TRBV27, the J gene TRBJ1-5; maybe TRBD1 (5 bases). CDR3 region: CASSGRVNQPQHF. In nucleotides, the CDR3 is TGTGCCAGCAGTGGCAGGGTTAATCAGCCCCAGCATTTT.